These 17 T cell receptor beta chains were sequenced from one sample in a study of blood T cells in healthy people across ages. A sample-barcoded 5' primer and a J-beta primer mix were used in a second PCR of about 7 to 12 cycles. MiXCR, applied by TCRdb to the 5' RACE reads, yields one record per CDR3 protein. The sample contains under 2,000,000 distinct CDR3 sequences, 40% to 55% of which appear only once. Sequences were obtained from blood. Receptor source: a woman in her 40s in good health.

This clonotype was counted ten times or more. The chain employs TRBV20-1 and TRBJ2-7; D is undetermined. The ends were cut back, 2 bases at V and 0 bases at J, with 8 bases in the middle. Germline V gives CDR1 DFQATT, CDR2 SNEGSKA (reference sequence). This CDR3 has 13 residues. The CDR3 region has the DNA TGCAGTGCTAGACGGAGTAGCTCCTACGAGCAGTACTTC. Translated: CSARRSSSYEQYF.

This clonotype was recorded a few times. The chain is built from TRBV4-1 and TRBJ1-2; D is uncertain. Germline assignment: CDR1 MGHRA and CDR2 YSYEKL. The CDR3 has 14 residues. V lost 3 bases and J lost 4, with 12 bases in between. For the CDR3, the DNA is TGCGCCAGCAGCCAGTATGTATCTACCTATGGCTACACCTTC. As protein: CASSQYVSTYGYTF.

This clonotype occurred many times. This sequence joins TRBV28 and TRBJ1-6, with a weak D call TRBD1 (5 bases). This CDR3 spans 14 amino acids. V lost 1 base and J 9 bases, leaving 10 bases between the germline ends. Germline CDR1 is MDHEN and CDR2 is SYDVKM. The CDR3 spells CASSLSTDTSPLHF. The CDR3 DNA sequence: TGTGCCAGCAGTTTATCGACAGATACTTCACCCCTCCACTTT.

This clonotype has just a few counts. The chain is built from TRBV5-4 and TRBJ2-5, with D unresolved. Deletions cut 1 base from V and 3 bases from J, with 10 bases between. The length of the CDR3 is 14 residues. Germline CDR1 reads SGHNT; CDR2 reads YYREEE (reference sequence). The CDR3 DNA sequence: TGTGCCAGCAGCTTGTTATTGGGCGAAGAGACCCAGTACTTC. Amino acid sequence: CASSLLLGEETQYF.

J is TRBJ1-1 and V is TRBV5-5, with D maybe TRBD1 (5 bases). CDR3 length: 15 residues. CDR1 is SGHKS, CDR2 YYEKEE, per germline (reference sequence). The V end was cut by 0 bases, the J end by 4 bases, with 13 bases between. CDR3: CASSLEGSGATEAFF. CDR3 bases: TGTGCCAGCAGCTTGGAGGGCTCCGGGGCCACTGAAGCTTTCTTT.

This sequence joins TRBV4-2 and TRBJ2-6, with D hard to call. Germline assignment: CDR1 LGHNA and CDR2 YNFKEQ. V shed 1 base and J shed 0 bases, with 7 bases lying between them. The CDR3 extends over 16 amino acids. The DNA for the CDR3 is TGTGCCAGCAGCCAAGGGACCCCCTCTGGGGCCAACGTCCTGACTTTC. It codes for CASSQGTPSGANVLTF.

The V and J genes are TRBV12-3 or TRBV12-4 and TRBJ1-1, with TRBD1 as a possible D gene (5 bases). Trimming left V 7 bases short and J 2 bases short, with 14 bases between. The CDR3 has 14 residues. In DNA, the CDR3 is TGTGCCAGCAAAGTCGACAGCCGAAACACTGAAGCTTTCTTT. This gives the protein CASKVDSRNTEAFF.

The CDR3 reads CASSQFRGSPLHF. The DNA of the CDR3 is TGCGCCAGCAGTCAATTCAGGGGTTCACCCCTCCACTTT. The chain employs TRBV4-3 and TRBJ1-6; D is possibly TRBD1 (6 bases). The CDR3 length is 13 residues. Germline V gene lookup returns CDR1 LGHNA and CDR2 YSLEER. V lost 6 bases and J 9 bases, leaving 12 bases between the germline ends.

Of note for this clonotype: This clone may be a read error of a much larger clone one base away. The chain couples TRBV20-1 to TRBJ2-5; D possibly corresponds to TRBD2 (6 bases). Germline loops: CDR1 DFQATT, CDR2 SNEGSKA (reference sequence). V was shortened by 1 base and J by 11 bases, with 11 bases between the two germline ends. The CDR3 consists of 11 residues. The CDR3 loop reads CSARVAVNQYF. CDR3 sequence (DNA): TGCAGTGCTAGAGTAGCGGTTAATCAGTACTTC.

A remark on this clonotype: The junction differs from germline at one of its ends, possibly a read error. The V gene is TRBV6-6, the J gene TRBJ2-1, with TRBD1 matching over 7 bases. This CDR3 region has 14 residues. Germline CDR1 is MNHNY and CDR2 is SVGAGI (reference sequence). This CDR3 reads CASTDPGTVNGQFF. The DNA for the CDR3 is TGTGCCAGCACCGATCCCGGGACAGTCAATGGGCAGTTCTTC.

V is TRBV20-1 and J is TRBJ2-4; the D gene is possibly TRBD1 (6 bases). Germline V gene sequence: CDR1 DFQATT, CDR2 SNEGSKA (reference sequence). The CDR3 is 14 amino acids. The V gene lost 5 bases and the J gene lost 1 base, with 12 bases spanning the gap. The CDR3, as DNA: TGCAGTGCTTATCTAACAGGGGCCAAAAACATTCAGTACTTC. Protein: CSAYLTGAKNIQYF.

V and J are TRBV27 and TRBJ2-7; 9 bases map to TRBD2. V dropped 4 bases and J dropped 0; count of bases not matched to a gene: 13. The CDR3 is made up of 18 amino acids. Germline V gene sequence: CDR1 MNHEY, CDR2 SMNVEV (reference sequence). CDR3 nucleotide sequence: TGTGCCAGCAGTTCCTCTAAAGAGGGACTAGCTTACTCCTACGAGCAGTACTTC. Translated, it gives CASSSSKEGLAYSYEQYF.

The V call is TRBV6-5, the J call TRBJ2-7; a possible D gene is TRBD2 (6 bases). Germline V gene lookup returns CDR1 MNHEY and CDR2 SVGAGI. The CDR3 loop spans 13 amino acids. Trimming pared 6 bases from V and 2 bases from J, leaving 11 bases between. CDR3 coding DNA: TGTGCCAGCAGCACCCCGGGAGCCTACGAGCAGTACTTC. Its translation: CASSTPGAYEQYF.

This clonotype has a single count. The V gene is TRBV29-1, the J gene TRBJ1-1; tentatively, D is TRBD1 (6 bases). From germline, CDR1 is SQVTM and CDR2 ANQGSEA. Between the trimmed V and J ends, which lost 4 bases and 1 base, there was a span of 19 bases. The CDR3 extends over 16 amino acids. CDR3 nucleotides: TGCAGCGTTGGGGGTCTATCAGGGGCGGCGAACACTGAAGCTTTCTTT. Amino acid sequence: CSVGGLSGAANTEAFF.

This clonotype was counted between two and nine times. The J gene is TRBJ2-7, the V gene TRBV20-1, with 8 nucleotides matching TRBD2. The J call is uncertain, as TRBJ2-5 better fits the DNA end. This CDR3 contains 15 residues. CDR1 DFQATT and CDR2 SNEGSKA come from the germline V gene (reference sequence). The CDR3 loop reads CSARDSGVPQETQYF. In DNA, the CDR3 is TGCAGTGCTAGAGATAGCGGGGTACCTCAAGAGACCCAGTACTTC.

CDR3 nucleotide sequence: TGTGCCAGCAGTTTAGTCAGGGAGTACACAGATACGCAGTATTTT. The encoded protein is CASSLVREYTDTQYF. The chain links TRBV27 to TRBJ2-3; D could derive from TRBD1 or TRBD2 (5 bases each). The CDR3 covers 15 residues. The V gene's germline CDR1 is MNHEY and CDR2 SMNVEV (reference sequence). V gave up 2 bases and J gave up 2 bases, with 11 bases separating them.

Only a few counts were recorded for this clonotype. V and J are TRBV27 and TRBJ2-7; TRBD2 agrees at 8 bases. This CDR3 contains 14 residues. Per the germline V gene, CDR1 is MNHEY and CDR2 is SMNVEV (reference sequence). V shed 5 bases and J 5 bases; nucleotides not matched to a gene: 8. CDR3 amino acids: CASSPGGGLDEQYF. The CDR3 DNA follows: TGTGCCAGCAGTCCGGGGGGGGGCCTCGACGAGCAGTACTTC.